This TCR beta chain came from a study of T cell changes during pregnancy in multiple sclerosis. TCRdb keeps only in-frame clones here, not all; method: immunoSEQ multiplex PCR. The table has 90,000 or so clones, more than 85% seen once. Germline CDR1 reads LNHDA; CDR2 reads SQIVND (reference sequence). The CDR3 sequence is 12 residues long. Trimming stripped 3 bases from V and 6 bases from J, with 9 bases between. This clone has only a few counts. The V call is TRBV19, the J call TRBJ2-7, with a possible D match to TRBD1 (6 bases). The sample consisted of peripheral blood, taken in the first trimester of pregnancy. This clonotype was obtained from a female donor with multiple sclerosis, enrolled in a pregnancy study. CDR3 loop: CASSIQGFEQYF. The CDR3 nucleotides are TGTGCCAGTAGTATCCAGGGGTTCGAGCAGTACTTC.